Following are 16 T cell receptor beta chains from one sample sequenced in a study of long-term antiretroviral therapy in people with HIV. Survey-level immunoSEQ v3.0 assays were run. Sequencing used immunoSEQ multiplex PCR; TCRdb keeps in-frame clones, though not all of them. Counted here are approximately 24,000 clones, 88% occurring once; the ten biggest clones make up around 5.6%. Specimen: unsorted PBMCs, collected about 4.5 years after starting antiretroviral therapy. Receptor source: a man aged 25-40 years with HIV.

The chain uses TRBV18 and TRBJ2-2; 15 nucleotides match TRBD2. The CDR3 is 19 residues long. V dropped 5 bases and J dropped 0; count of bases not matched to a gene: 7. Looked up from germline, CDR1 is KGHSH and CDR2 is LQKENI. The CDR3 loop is CASSVRTSGGAANTGELFF. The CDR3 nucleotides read TGTGCCAGCTCAGTACGGACTAGCGGGGGGGCCGCGAACACCGGGGAGCTGTTTTTT.

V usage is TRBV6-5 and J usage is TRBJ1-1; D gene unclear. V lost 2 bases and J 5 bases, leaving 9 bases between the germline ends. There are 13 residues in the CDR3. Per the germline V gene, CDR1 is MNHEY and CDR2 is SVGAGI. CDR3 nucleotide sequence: TGTGCCAGCAGTTACGCGACGAGAACTGAAGCTTTCTTT. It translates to CASSYATRTEAFF.

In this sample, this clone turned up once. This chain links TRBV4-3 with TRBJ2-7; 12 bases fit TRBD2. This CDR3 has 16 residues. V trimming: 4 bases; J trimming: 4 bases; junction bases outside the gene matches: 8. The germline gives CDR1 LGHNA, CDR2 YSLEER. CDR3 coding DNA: TGCGCCAGCAGCCGAACCCTAGCGGGAGGGACATACGAGCAGTACTTC. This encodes CASSRTLAGGTYEQYF.

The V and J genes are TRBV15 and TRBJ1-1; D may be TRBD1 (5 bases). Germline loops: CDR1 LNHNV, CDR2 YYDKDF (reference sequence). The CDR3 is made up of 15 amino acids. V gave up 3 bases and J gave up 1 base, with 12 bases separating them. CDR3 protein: CATSRSRQSNTEAFF. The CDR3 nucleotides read TGTGCCACCAGCAGGTCCCGACAGTCGAACACTGAAGCTTTCTTT.

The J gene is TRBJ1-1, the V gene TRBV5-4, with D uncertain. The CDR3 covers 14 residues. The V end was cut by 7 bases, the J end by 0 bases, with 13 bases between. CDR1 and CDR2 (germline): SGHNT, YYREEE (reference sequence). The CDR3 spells CASRDIGVNTEAFF. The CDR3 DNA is TGTGCCAGCCGAGACATCGGGGTGAACACTGAAGCTTTCTTT.

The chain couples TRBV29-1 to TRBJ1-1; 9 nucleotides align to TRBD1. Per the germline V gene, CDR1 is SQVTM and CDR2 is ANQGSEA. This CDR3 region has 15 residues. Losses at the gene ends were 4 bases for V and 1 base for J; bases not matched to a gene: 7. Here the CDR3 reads CSVVGEQGANTEAFF. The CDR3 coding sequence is TGCAGCGTTGTCGGGGAACAGGGGGCGAACACTGAAGCTTTCTTT.

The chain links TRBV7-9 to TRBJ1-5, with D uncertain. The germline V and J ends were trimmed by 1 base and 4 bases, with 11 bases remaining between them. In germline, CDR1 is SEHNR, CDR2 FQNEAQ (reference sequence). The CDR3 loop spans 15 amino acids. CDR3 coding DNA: TGTGCCAGCAGCTTAGGCGACAAGAGTAATCAGCCCCAGCATTTT. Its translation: CASSLGDKSNQPQHF.

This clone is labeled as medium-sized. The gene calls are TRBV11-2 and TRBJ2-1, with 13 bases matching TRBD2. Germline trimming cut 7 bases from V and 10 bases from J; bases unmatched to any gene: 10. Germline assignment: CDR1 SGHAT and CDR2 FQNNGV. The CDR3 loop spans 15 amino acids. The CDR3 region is CASKPGLAGVGEQFF. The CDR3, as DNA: TGTGCCAGCAAACCAGGACTAGCGGGAGTTGGGGAGCAGTTCTTC.

CDR3 DNA: TGTGCTAGTGGAAACGACACCCAAGACGAGCAGTACTTC. Its protein is CASGNDTQDEQYF. The gene calls are TRBV12-5 and TRBJ2-7; no clear D gene. Deletions cut 6 bases from V and 5 bases from J, with 14 bases between. Germline V CDR1 and CDR2: LGHNT, FRNRAP. This CDR3 region has 13 residues.

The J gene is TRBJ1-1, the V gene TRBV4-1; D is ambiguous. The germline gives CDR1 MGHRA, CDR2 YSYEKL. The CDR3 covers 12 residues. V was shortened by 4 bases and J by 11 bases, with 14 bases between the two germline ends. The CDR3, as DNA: TGCGCCAGCAGCCCTTGGCGCGGTGTCGCTTTCTTT. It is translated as CASSPWRGVAFF.

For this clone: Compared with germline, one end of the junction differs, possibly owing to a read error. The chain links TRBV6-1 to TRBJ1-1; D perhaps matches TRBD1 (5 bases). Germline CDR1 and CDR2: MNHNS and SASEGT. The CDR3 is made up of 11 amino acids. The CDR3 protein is CASIGQGPSIF. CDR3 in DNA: TGTGCCAGCATCGGGCAGGGTCCCTCAATCTTT.

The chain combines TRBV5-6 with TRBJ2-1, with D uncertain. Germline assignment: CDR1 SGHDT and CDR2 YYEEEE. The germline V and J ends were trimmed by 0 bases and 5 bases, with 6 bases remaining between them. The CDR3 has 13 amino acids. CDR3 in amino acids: CASSLVADNEQFF. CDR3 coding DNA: TGTGCCAGCAGCTTGGTTGCTGACAATGAGCAGTTCTTC.

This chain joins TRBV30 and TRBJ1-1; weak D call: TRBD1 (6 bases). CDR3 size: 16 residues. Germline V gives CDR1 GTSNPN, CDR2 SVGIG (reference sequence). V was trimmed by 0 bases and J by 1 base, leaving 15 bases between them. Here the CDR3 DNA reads TGTGCCTGGAGTGTACTTACAGGGAAAAGGAACACTGAAGCTTTCTTT. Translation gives CAWSVLTGKRNTEAFF.

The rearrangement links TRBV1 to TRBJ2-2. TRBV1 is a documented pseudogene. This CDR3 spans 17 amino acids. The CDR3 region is CTSSQGRARKGTGELFF. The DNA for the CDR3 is TGCACCAGCAGCCAAGGCCGGGCCCGTAAGGGCACCGGGGAGCTGTTTTTT.

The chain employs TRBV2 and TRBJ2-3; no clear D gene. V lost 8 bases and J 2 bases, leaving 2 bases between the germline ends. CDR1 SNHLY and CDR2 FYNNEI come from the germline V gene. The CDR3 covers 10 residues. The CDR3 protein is CASVTDTQYF. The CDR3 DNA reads TGTGCCAGCGTCACAGATACGCAGTATTTT. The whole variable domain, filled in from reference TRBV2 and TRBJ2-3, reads EPEVTQTPSHQVTQMGQEVILRCVPISNHLYFYWYRQILGQKVEFLVSFYNNEISEKSEIFDDQFSVERPDGSNFTLKIRSTKLEDSAMYFCASVTDTQYFGPGTRLTVL.

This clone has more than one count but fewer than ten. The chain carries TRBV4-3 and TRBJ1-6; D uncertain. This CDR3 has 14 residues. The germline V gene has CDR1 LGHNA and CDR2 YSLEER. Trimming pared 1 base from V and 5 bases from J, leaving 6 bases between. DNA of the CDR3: TGCGCCAGCAGCCAAGTTCAGGATAATTCACCCCTCCACTTT. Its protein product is CASSQVQDNSPLHF.